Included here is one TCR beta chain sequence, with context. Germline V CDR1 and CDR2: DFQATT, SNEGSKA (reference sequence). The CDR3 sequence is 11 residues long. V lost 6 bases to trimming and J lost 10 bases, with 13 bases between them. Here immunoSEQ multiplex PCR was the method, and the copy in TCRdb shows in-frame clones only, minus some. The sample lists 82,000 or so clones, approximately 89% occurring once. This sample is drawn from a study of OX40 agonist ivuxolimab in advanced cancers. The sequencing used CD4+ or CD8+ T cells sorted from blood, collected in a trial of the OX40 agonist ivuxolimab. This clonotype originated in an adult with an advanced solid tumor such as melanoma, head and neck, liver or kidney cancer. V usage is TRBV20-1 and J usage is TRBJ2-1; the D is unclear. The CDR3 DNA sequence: TGCAGTGCGGCTCGGCTGGGGGAGCAGTTCTTC. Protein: CSAARLGEQFF.